This T cell receptor beta chain was identified in a study of T cell responses to AZD1222 COVID-19 vaccine. Study-wide results and caveats: White British ancestry dominated among donors, who included more females, and clonal diversity was possibly underestimated.

Comment on this clone: Its antigen remains unidentified.

Profiling relied on immunoSEQ multiplex PCR, and the TCRdb table lists in-frame clones only, not all of them. Of more than 120,000 clones listed, about 92% are singletons. This receptor was obtained from an adult in good health. Material: peripheral blood, obtained on day 0 of AZD1222 vaccination.

The CDR3 here is CASSGKGVGQPYEQYF. DNA for the CDR3: TGTGCCAGCAGTGGCAAGGGTGTCGGACAGCCCTACGAGCAGTACTTC. The rearrangement uses TRBV2 and TRBJ2-7, with a tentative D call TRBD1 (6 bases). V was cut by 4 bases and J by 2 bases, with 18 bases left in between. The CDR3 totals 16 residues. The germline gives CDR1 SNHLY, CDR2 FYNNEI.